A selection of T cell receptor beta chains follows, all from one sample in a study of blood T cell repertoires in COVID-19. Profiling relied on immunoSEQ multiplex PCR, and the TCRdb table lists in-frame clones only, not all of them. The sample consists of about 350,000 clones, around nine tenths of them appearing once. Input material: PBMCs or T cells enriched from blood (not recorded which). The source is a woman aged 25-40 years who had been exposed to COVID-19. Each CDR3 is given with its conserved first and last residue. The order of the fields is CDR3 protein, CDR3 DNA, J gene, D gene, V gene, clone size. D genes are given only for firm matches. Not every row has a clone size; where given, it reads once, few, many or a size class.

CATSEPGQGTEAFF	TGTGCCACCAGTGAACCCGGACAGGGCACTGAAGCTTTCTTT	TRBJ1-1	TRBD1	TRBV24-1	.
CASSLTGTSGSLETQYF	TGCGCCAGCAGCTTGACCGGGACTAGCGGGTCCCTGGAGACCCAGTACTTC	TRBJ2-5	TRBD2	TRBV5-1	.
CSVVGTGSFTGELFF	TGCAGCGTTGTTGGGACAGGGAGTTTCACCGGGGAGCTGTTTTTT	TRBJ2-2	TRBD1	TRBV29-1	once
CASGKTGKTEAFF	TGTGCCAGCGGCAAAACAGGGAAAACTGAAGCTTTCTTT	TRBJ1-1	.	TRBV9	.
CASASGSTDTQYF	TGTGCCAGCGCTAGCGGGAGCACAGATACGCAGTATTTT	TRBJ2-3	TRBD2	TRBV6-5	.
CASSLTLAGANEQFF	TGTGCCAGCAGCTTGACACTAGCGGGAGCCAATGAGCAGTTCTTC	TRBJ2-1	TRBD2	TRBV5-6	.
CATSRGLGWNTEAFF	TGTGCCACCAGCAGAGGTCTCGGGTGGAACACTGAAGCTTTCTTT	TRBJ1-1	.	TRBV15	.
CASGSSGYKANEQYF	TGTGCCAGCGGATCTTCAGGCTATAAGGCTAACGAGCAGTACTTC	TRBJ2-7	.	TRBV7-2	.
CASTPGPSGRAEETQYF	TGTGCCAGCACCCCGGGGCCTAGCGGGAGGGCCGAAGAGACCCAGTACTTC	TRBJ2-5	TRBD2	TRBV7-8	.
CALEGGSQTGSSYEQYF	TGTGCCCTCGAAGGTGGCTCTCAGACAGGCTCCTCCTACGAGCAGTACTTC	TRBJ2-7	.	TRBV2	once
CASGNNEQFF	TGCGCCAGCGGCAACAATGAGCAGTTCTTC	TRBJ2-1	.	TRBV10-1	.
CASSSYREGNTIYF	TGTGCCAGCAGCTCATACAGGGAGGGAAACACCATATATTTT	TRBJ1-3	.	TRBV5-5	once
CASSLMGQITGELFF	TGCGCCAGCAGCTTGATGGGGCAGATAACCGGGGAGCTGTTTTTT	TRBJ2-2	.	TRBV5-1	once
CASEKLGLASGELFF	TGTGCCAGTGAGAAGTTGGGACTAGCTAGCGGGGAGCTGTTTTTT	TRBJ2-2	TRBD2	TRBV19	.
CASSLGQGTGYTF	TGTGCCAGCAGCTTAGGTCAGGGGACTGGCTACACCTTC	TRBJ1-2	.	TRBV7-9	.
CSINARQTDSSYEQYF	TGCAGCATCAACGCCCGACAAACAGATAGCTCCTACGAGCAGTACTTC	TRBJ2-7	.	TRBV29-1	few
CASRAGRLNTEAFF	TGTGCCAGCAGGGCGGGCAGGTTGAATACTGAAGCTTTCTTT	TRBJ1-1	.	TRBV4-2	.
CASSVHTGTSGRLYF	TGCGCCAGCAGCGTGCACACCGGGACTAGCGGGAGGCTGTACTTC	TRBJ2-7	TRBD2	TRBV5-1	.
CSVTSRAGEQFF	TGCAGCGTAACTAGTAGGGCTGGTGAGCAGTTCTTC	TRBJ2-1	.	TRBV29-1	.
CASSIDKGLAGVPDTQYF	TGTGCCAGTAGTATAGATAAAGGGCTAGCGGGAGTCCCCGATACGCAGTATTTT	TRBJ2-3	TRBD2	TRBV19	.
CASSGQTGGYTF	TGTGCCAGCAGCGGACAGACCGGTGGCTACACCTTC	TRBJ1-2	.	TRBV12-3/TRBV12-4	once
CATSGLTSGSYNEQFF	TGTGCCACCAGTGGCCTAACTAGCGGCTCCTACAATGAGCAGTTCTTC	TRBJ2-1	TRBD2	TRBV24-1	.
CASVSSGGPEETQYF	TGTGCCAGTGTATCCTCGGGCGGGCCGGAAGAGACCCAGTACTTC	TRBJ2-5	.	TRBV28	.
CAIGEGGYTEAFF	TGTGCCATCGGGGAGGGAGGGTACACTGAAGCTTTCTTT	TRBJ1-1	.	TRBV10-3	.
CSASSMGSTSGTYEQYF	TGCAGTGCTAGTTCCATGGGGTCGACTTCAGGGACCTACGAGCAGTACTTC	TRBJ2-7	.	TRBV20-1	.
CASSLAGGMGNQPQHF	TGTGCCAGCTCACTAGCGGGAGGGATGGGCAATCAGCCCCAGCATTTT	TRBJ1-5	.	TRBV18	.
CASSLDPRNYGYTF	TGCGCCAGCAGCTTGGATCCCAGAAACTATGGCTACACCTTC	TRBJ1-2	.	TRBV5-1	.
CASSVVEGQVSMNTEAFF	TGTGCCAGCAGCGTAGTCGAAGGACAGGTGAGTATGAACACTGAAGCTTTCTTT	TRBJ1-1	TRBD1	TRBV9	.
CASSPSLLETDTQYF	TGTGCCAGCAGCCCCAGTCTCCTCGAAACAGATACGCAGTATTTT	TRBJ2-3	.	TRBV7-2	.
CSASGLAGEYTDTQYF	TGCAGTGCTAGTGGACTAGCGGGAGAGTATACAGATACGCAGTATTTT	TRBJ2-3	TRBD2	TRBV20-1	once
CSVEVWHAGGRAGDEQFF	TGCAGCGTTGAAGTTTGGCACGCGGGCGGGAGGGCCGGCGATGAGCAGTTCTTC	TRBJ2-1	TRBD2	TRBV29-1	few
CASSLKLAVDEQFF	TGTGCCAGCAGCTTAAAACTCGCCGTTGATGAGCAGTTCTTC	TRBJ2-1	.	TRBV7-6	.
CASSMRGSSYNEQFF	TGTGCCAGTAGTATGAGGGGGAGCTCCTACAATGAGCAGTTCTTC	TRBJ2-1	.	TRBV19	.
CAISPGREDTEAFF	TGTGCCATCAGCCCAGGGAGGGAGGACACTGAAGCTTTCTTT	TRBJ1-1	.	TRBV10-3	.
CASRVTGGGSPLHF	TGTGCCAGCAGAGTCACAGGGGGTGGATCACCCCTCCACTTT	TRBJ1-6	TRBD1	TRBV28	.
CASGRTGGGEKLFF	TGTGCCAGCGGAAGGACAGGGGGAGGAGAAAAACTGTTTTTT	TRBJ1-4	TRBD1	TRBV27	.
CASSSTGGGNTIYF	TGTGCCAGCAGTTCGACAGGGGGAGGAAACACCATATATTTT	TRBJ1-3	TRBD1	TRBV28	.
CASKQHTDTQYF	TGTGCCAGTAAACAGCACACAGATACGCAGTATTTT	TRBJ2-3	.	TRBV19	.
CASSYRPSGAYEQYF	TGTGCCAGCAGTTATCGTCCTAGCGGAGCTTACGAGCAGTACTTC	TRBJ2-7	TRBD2	TRBV6-5	.
CASWGHNTEAFF	TGTGCCAGCTGGGGGCACAACACTGAAGCTTTCTTT	TRBJ1-1	.	TRBV28	.
CAISEQATSGTYEQYF	TGTGCCATCAGTGAGCAGGCGACTAGCGGAACCTACGAGCAGTACTTC	TRBJ2-7	TRBD2	TRBV10-3	.
CAWSDSPEDTGELFF	TGTGCCTGGAGTGATTCCCCAGAGGACACCGGGGAGCTGTTTTTT	TRBJ2-2	.	TRBV30	.
CASSFGGETQYF	TGTGCCAGCAGTTTTGGAGGAGAGACCCAGTACTTC	TRBJ2-5	.	TRBV28	.
CASSLSSTLAAEQFF	TGTGCCAGCAGCCTCAGTTCCACTCTAGCCGCTGAGCAGTTCTTC	TRBJ2-1	.	TRBV4-2	.
CSVELRMITEAFF	TGCAGCGTTGAATTGCGGATGATCACTGAAGCTTTCTTT	TRBJ1-1	.	TRBV29-1	.
CSTAPYEQYF	TGCAGCACAGCCCCCTACGAGCAGTACTTC	TRBJ2-7	.	TRBV20-1	.
CASSFRTSGPQEQYF	TGTGCCAGCAGTTTTCGGACTAGCGGGCCCCAGGAGCAGTACTTC	TRBJ2-7	TRBD2	TRBV28	.
CATSRDRGWAGPQHF	TGTGCCACCAGCAGGGACAGGGGGTGGGCTGGGCCCCAGCATTTT	TRBJ1-5	TRBD1	TRBV15	once
CASSLNDGQDTQYF	TGTGCCAGCAGCCTCAATGACGGACAAGATACGCAGTATTTT	TRBJ2-3	.	TRBV5-4	.
CASSTTGGIFGYTF	TGTGCCAGTAGTACGACAGGGGGAATATTTGGCTACACCTTC	TRBJ1-2	TRBD1	TRBV19	.
CASGLVRGQGNEKLFF	TGTGCTAGTGGTTTGGTACGAGGACAGGGGAATGAAAAACTGTTTTTT	TRBJ1-4	TRBD1	TRBV12-5	.
CATSRDVRTGEEQFF	TGTGCCACCAGCAGAGATGTCCGAACAGGCGAAGAGCAGTTCTTC	TRBJ2-1	.	TRBV15	.
CASSPRSEMTGRNQPQHF	TGTGCCAGCTCACCACGGTCCGAAATGACAGGGCGCAATCAGCCCCAGCATTTT	TRBJ1-5	TRBD1	TRBV18	.
CASSLRAGGTEAFF	TGTGCCAGCAGTTTAAGAGCGGGGGGCACTGAAGCTTTCTTT	TRBJ1-1	.	TRBV28	.
CASSFGQGDNSPLHF	TGTGCCAGCAGCTTCGGACAGGGAGATAATTCACCCCTCCACTTT	TRBJ1-6	TRBD1	TRBV7-6	.
CASGDIATNEKLFF	TGTGCCAGCGGGGACATTGCAACTAATGAAAAACTGTTTTTT	TRBJ1-4	.	TRBV27	.
CASSFPSGRAPNEQFF	TGTGCCAGCAGTTTCCCTAGCGGGAGGGCACCGAATGAGCAGTTCTTC	TRBJ2-1	TRBD2	TRBV27	.
CASSPRGRGSGANVLTF	TGTGCCAGCAGCCCGAGGGGGCGCGGCTCTGGGGCCAACGTCCTGACTTTC	TRBJ2-6	TRBD1	TRBV7-9	.
CAWSVLQGYGYTF	TGTGCCTGGAGTGTGTTACAGGGGTATGGCTACACCTTC	TRBJ1-2	TRBD1	TRBV30	.
CASSLRGIGTEAFF	TGTGCCAGCAGCCTTAGGGGGATTGGCACTGAAGCTTTCTTT	TRBJ1-1	.	TRBV7-2	.